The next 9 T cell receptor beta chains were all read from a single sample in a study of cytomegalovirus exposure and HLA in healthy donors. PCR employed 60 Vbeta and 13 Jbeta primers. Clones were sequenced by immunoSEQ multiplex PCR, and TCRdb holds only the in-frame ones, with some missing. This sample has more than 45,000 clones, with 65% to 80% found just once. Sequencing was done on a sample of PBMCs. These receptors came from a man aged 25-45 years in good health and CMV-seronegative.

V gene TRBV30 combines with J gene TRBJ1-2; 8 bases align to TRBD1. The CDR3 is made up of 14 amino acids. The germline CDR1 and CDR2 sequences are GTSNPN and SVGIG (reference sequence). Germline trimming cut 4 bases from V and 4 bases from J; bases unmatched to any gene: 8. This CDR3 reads CAWKMTGAGYGYTF. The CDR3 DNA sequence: TGTGCCTGGAAAATGACAGGGGCGGGCTATGGCTACACCTTC.

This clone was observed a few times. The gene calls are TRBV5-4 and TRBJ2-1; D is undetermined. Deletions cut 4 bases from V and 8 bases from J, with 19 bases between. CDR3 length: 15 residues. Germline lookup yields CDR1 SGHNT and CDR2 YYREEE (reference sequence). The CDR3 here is CASSRVGGTRDEQFF. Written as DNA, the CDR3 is TGTGCCAGCAGCCGAGTCGGCGGTACACGTGATGAGCAGTTCTTC.

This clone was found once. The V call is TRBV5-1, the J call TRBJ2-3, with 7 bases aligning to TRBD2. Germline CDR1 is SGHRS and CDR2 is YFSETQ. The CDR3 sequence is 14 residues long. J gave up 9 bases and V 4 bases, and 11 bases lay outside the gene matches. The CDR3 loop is CASSPQIGLETQYF. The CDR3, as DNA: TGCGCCAGCAGCCCCCAGATCGGACTAGAAACGCAGTATTTT.

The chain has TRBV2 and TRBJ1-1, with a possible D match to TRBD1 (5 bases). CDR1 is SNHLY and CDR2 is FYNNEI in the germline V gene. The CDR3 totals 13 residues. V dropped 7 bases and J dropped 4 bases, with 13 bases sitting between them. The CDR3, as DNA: TGTGCCAGCAACAGGCAGTGGGGCACTGAAGCTTTCTTT. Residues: CASNRQWGTEAFF.

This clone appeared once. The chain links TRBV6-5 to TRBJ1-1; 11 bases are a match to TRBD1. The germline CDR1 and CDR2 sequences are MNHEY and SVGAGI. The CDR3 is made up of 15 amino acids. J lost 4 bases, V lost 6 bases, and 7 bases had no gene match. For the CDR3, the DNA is TGTGCCAGCAGCATAACGGGGACAGGGGGCACTGAAGCTTTCTTT. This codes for CASSITGTGGTEAFF.

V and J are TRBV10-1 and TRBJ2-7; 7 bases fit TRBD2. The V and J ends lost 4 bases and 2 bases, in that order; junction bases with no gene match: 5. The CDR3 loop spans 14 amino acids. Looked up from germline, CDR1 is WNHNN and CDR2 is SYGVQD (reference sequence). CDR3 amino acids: CASSASGITYEQYF. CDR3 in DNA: TGCGCCAGCAGTGCCAGCGGGATAACCTACGAGCAGTACTTC.

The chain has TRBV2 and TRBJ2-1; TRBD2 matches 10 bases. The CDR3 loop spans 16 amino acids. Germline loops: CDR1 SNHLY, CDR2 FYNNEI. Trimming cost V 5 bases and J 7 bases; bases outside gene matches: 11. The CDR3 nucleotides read TGTGCCAGCAGTTCTGATACGGGACTAGCGAGGAATGAGCAGTTCTTC. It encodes CASSSDTGLARNEQFF.

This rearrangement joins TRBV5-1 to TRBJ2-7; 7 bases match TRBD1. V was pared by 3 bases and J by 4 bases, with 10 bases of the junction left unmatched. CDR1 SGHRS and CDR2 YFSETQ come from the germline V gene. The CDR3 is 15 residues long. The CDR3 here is CASSSTGTVEYEQYF. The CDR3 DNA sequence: TGCGCCAGCAGCTCCACCGGGACAGTCGAGTACGAGCAGTACTTC.

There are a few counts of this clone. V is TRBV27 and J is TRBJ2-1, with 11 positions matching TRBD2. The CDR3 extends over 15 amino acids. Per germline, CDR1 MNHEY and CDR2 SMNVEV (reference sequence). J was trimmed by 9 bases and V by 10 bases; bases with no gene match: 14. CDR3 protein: CATLFLAGGGSEQFF. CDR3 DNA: TGTGCCACCCTATTTCTAGCGGGAGGAGGGAGTGAGCAGTTCTTC.